This T cell receptor (beta chain) comes out of a study of patients and donors after allogeneic stem cell transplantation. MiXCR was run by TCRdb on the RT-PCR reads, yielding one entry per CDR3 protein. The sample consists of 90,000 to 120,000 distinct CDR3 sequences, 35% of them appearing once. This clonotype was counted only a few times. The CDR3 contains 15 residues. Germline loops: CDR1 MNHNY, CDR2 SVGAGI (reference sequence). With 4 bases clipped from V and 7 bases from J, the junction kept 6 bases outside the gene matches. This receptor was obtained from a human donor who was either an allogeneic HSCT recipient or a stem cell or donor lymphocyte infusion donor (not recorded which). It is not recorded whose cells these are; they may come from a transplant donor. The sequencing sample was made of blood, either unsorted or a sorted T cell fraction (not recorded which). J is TRBJ2-2 and V is TRBV6-6, with 10 bases identical to TRBD1. The CDR3 sequence is CASSSTGGASGELFF. DNA of the CDR3: TGTGCCAGCAGTTCGACAGGGGGCGCAAGCGGGGAGCTGTTTTTT.